One and the same sample provided the 20 T cell receptor beta chains below, sequenced in a study of shared clonotypes between healthy human individuals (TCRdb year 2020). The method behind the library was the immunoSEQ multiplex PCR assay. TCRdb mirrors the immuneACCESS table, restricted to in-frame sequences. Some clones are absent from its copies; in checked studies, under half trace to an unresolved V gene, and the reason for the others is unknown. This sample has about 1 million clones in its table, and 65% to 75% of those were observed once. The biggest ten clones account for about 1.5% of the sample. The sequencing sample was made of memory CD4+ T cells sorted from blood. Sample cell subset or site, as interpreted from the label and publication: CD45RA-negative fraction. These receptor sequences come from a man aged 18 to 30 in good health.

This clone was recorded once. Other DNA sequences of this sample code for an identical CDR3. The chain uses TRBV11-2 and TRBJ2-7; 10 nucleotides align to TRBD1. V lost 2 bases to trimming and J lost 5 bases; unmatched junction nucleotides: 3. There are 14 residues in the CDR3. CDR1 SGHAT and CDR2 FQNNGV come from the germline V gene. CDR3 bases: TGTGCCAGCAGCTTAAGGGACAGGGGTCACGAGCAGTACTTC. It codes for CASSLRDRGHEQYF.

The table lists this clone with a few counts. The chain joins TRBV6-1 to TRBJ1-3; D gene uncertain. CDR1 MNHNS and CDR2 SASEGT come from the germline V gene. Between the trimmed V and J ends, which lost 2 bases and 5 bases, there was a span of 7 bases. This CDR3 is built from 13 residues. The CDR3 DNA reads as TGTGCCAGCAGTGAAACAGATCGAAACACCATATATTTT. Its protein is CASSETDRNTIYF.

V and J are TRBV18 and TRBJ2-3; possible D gene TRBD1, 5 bases. The germline V gene has CDR1 KGHSH and CDR2 LQKENI. V shed 3 bases and J shed 1 base, with 14 bases lying between them. This CDR3 contains 16 residues. The CDR3 DNA reads as TGTGCCAGCTCACCTCAATCCCAGGGCGGCACAGATACGCAGTATTTT. Protein: CASSPQSQGGTDTQYF.

The rearrangement links TRBV5-6 to TRBJ2-2, with no clear D. This CDR3 is 14 amino acids long. With 0 bases removed from V and 4 bases from J, the gap between germline ends came to 7 bases. Germline V gene sequence: CDR1 SGHDT, CDR2 YYEEEE. DNA of the CDR3: TGTGCCAGCAGCTTGGAAGGGCTCACCGGGGAGCTGTTTTTT. Translating it yields CASSLEGLTGELFF.

The genes are TRBV11-2 and TRBJ1-2; 8 bases are a match to TRBD1. The V gene's germline CDR1 is SGHAT and CDR2 FQNNGV. The CDR3 sequence is 13 residues long. Germline trimming cut 0 bases from V and 8 bases from J; bases unmatched to any gene: 2. The CDR3 protein is CASSLDRGHGYTF. The CDR3 nucleotides read TGTGCCAGCAGCTTAGACAGGGGGCACGGCTACACCTTC.

In this sample, this clone turned up once. CDR3 residues: CAITDQGADTQYF. CDR3 DNA sequence: TGTGCCATCACTGACCAGGGGGCAGATACGCAGTATTTT. V gene TRBV10-3 combines with J gene TRBJ2-3; 7 nucleotides line up with TRBD1. Per the germline V gene, CDR1 is ENHRY and CDR2 is SYGVKD. This CDR3 has 13 amino acids. Trimming cost V 7 bases and J 4 bases; bases outside gene matches: 5.

The gene calls are TRBV7-2 and TRBJ2-4; possible D gene TRBD2, 5 bases. Germline values: CDR1 SGHTA, CDR2 FQGNSA. This CDR3 comprises 16 residues. Trimming pared 2 bases from V and 1 base from J, leaving 12 bases between. CDR3 loop: CASSLNGGGAKNIQYF. CDR3 bases: TGTGCCAGCAGCTTAAACGGCGGCGGGGCCAAAAACATTCAGTACTTC.

J is TRBJ1-2 and V is TRBV27, with D maybe TRBD1 (5 bases). The CDR3 totals 14 residues. Trimming shortened V by 2 bases and J by 7 bases, and 14 bases separated the two germline ends. Germline lookup yields CDR1 MNHEY and CDR2 SMNVEV (reference sequence). The CDR3 coding sequence is TGTGCCAGCAGTTTAGCAGGGTGGCTCGGTGGCTACACCTTC. Amino acid sequence: CASSLAGWLGGYTF.

The J gene is TRBJ2-7, the V gene TRBV29-1, with TRBD1 matching 10 bases. Trimming removed 4 bases from V and 4 bases from J; junction bases left unmatched: 4. Germline-derived CDR1 and CDR2 are SQVTM and ANQGSEA. CDR3 length equals 13 residues. As DNA, the CDR3 is TGCAGCGTTGGGGGGACAGGGGAGTACGAGCAGTACTTC. It encodes CSVGGTGEYEQYF.

V and J are TRBV7-2 and TRBJ1-1, with D perhaps matching TRBD1 (6 bases). Between the trimmed V and J ends, which lost 7 bases and 1 base, there was a span of 13 bases. CDR1 SGHTA and CDR2 FQGNSA come from the germline V gene. This CDR3 region has 14 residues. The DNA of the CDR3 is TGTGCCAGCACCCCAGGGGCGGGGAACACTGAAGCTTTCTTT. This translates into CASTPGAGNTEAFF.

This rearrangement joins TRBV6-6 to TRBJ2-5; D perhaps matches TRBD2 (6 bases). This CDR3 comprises 15 residues. CDR1 is MNHNY and CDR2 is SVGAGI in the germline V gene (reference sequence). Trimming removed 11 bases at V and 0 bases at J, with 19 bases between. The CDR3 DNA is TGTGCCGCCAGCAGGCCAGGGAGGTACCAAGAGACCCAGTACTTC. It codes for CAASRPGRYQETQYF.

The genes are TRBV7-2 and TRBJ2-1, with D unresolved. Germline lookup yields CDR1 SGHTA and CDR2 FQGNSA. Trimming took off 5 bases at V and 9 bases at J, with 14 bases between the two ends. The CDR3 extends over 13 amino acids. The CDR3 sequence: CASSLLKASEQFF. The CDR3, as DNA: TGTGCCAGCAGCCTCTTGAAAGCTAGTGAGCAGTTCTTC.

This chain links TRBV9 with TRBJ2-3, with TRBD1 as a possible D gene (6 bases). Deletions cut 4 bases from V and 2 bases from J, with 14 bases between. The CDR3 covers 15 residues. In germline, CDR1 is SGDLS, CDR2 YYNGEE. The DNA for the CDR3 is TGTGCCAGCAGCCCAGGGGCAGGGATCACAGATACGCAGTATTTT. Protein product: CASSPGAGITDTQYF.

The chain links TRBV7-8 to TRBJ1-1; 11 bases fit TRBD1. The germline gives CDR1 SGHVS, CDR2 FQNEAQ. The length of the CDR3 is 16 residues. V was pared by 4 bases and J by 4 bases, with 8 bases of the junction left unmatched. CDR3 in amino acids: CASSSRTGGIGTEAFF. The CDR3 region has the DNA TGTGCCAGCAGCTCGCGGACAGGGGGCATCGGCACTGAAGCTTTCTTT.

The chain uses TRBV18 and TRBJ1-3; no firm D call. The V gene's germline CDR1 is KGHSH and CDR2 LQKENI. Trimming removed 0 bases from V and 0 bases from J, with 6 bases in between. CDR3 length: 15 amino acids. The CDR3 region has the DNA TGTGCCAGCTCACCACCGGCAGTCTCTGGAAACACCATATATTTT. Its protein is CASSPPAVSGNTIYF.

This chain links TRBV10-3 with TRBJ2-2, with a possible D match to TRBD2 (7 bases). Germline V gene lookup returns CDR1 ENHRY and CDR2 SYGVKD. V lost 10 bases and J 0 bases, leaving 15 bases between the germline ends. CDR3 length: 15 residues. This CDR3 reads CATTGGIANTGELFF. The CDR3 DNA reads as TGTGCCACCACGGGGGGCATAGCGAACACCGGGGAGCTGTTTTTT.

The chain has TRBV5-1 and TRBJ2-7, with 8 bases identical to TRBD1. V dropped 0 bases and J dropped 4; count of bases not matched to a gene: 3. This CDR3 contains 14 residues. Germline V gene data show CDR1 as SGHRS and CDR2 as YFSETQ. The CDR3 DNA reads as TGCGCCAGCAGCTTGGTAGGACAGGGTTACGAGCAGTACTTC. It codes for CASSLVGQGYEQYF.

The J gene is TRBJ2-1, the V gene TRBV4-1, with a tentative D call TRBD2 (6 bases). CDR3 length equals 16 residues. Germline V gene lookup returns CDR1 MGHRA and CDR2 YSYEKL. V lost 0 bases and J lost 8, with 17 bases in between. CDR3 bases: TGCGCCAGCAGCCAAGACGTGGCGGGGTCCTGGGATGAGCAGTTCTTC. Its translation: CASSQDVAGSWDEQFF.

This clone was seen once. The chain uses TRBV5-4 and TRBJ2-3; 8 bases line up with TRBD2. Germline CDR1 and CDR2: SGHNT and YYREEE (reference sequence). The CDR3 consists of 14 residues. J was trimmed by 0 bases and V by 9 bases; bases with no gene match: 6. The CDR3 sequence: CATLAGSSTDTQYF. CDR3 in DNA: TGTGCCACCTTAGCGGGGAGTAGCACAGATACGCAGTATTTT. The complete variable domain, with remaining parts taken from reference TRBV5-4 and TRBJ2-3, reads ETGVTQSPTHLIKTRGQQVTLRCSSQSGHNTVSWYQQALGQGPQFIFQYYREEENGRGNFPPRFSGLQFPNYSSELNVNALELDDSALYLCATLAGSSTDTQYFGPGTRLTVL.

The rearrangement links TRBV19 to TRBJ1-5; TRBD1 agrees at 9 bases. This CDR3 contains 17 residues. The germline V gene encodes CDR1 LNHDA and CDR2 SQIVND (reference sequence). V trimming: 2 bases; J trimming: 6 bases; junction bases outside the gene matches: 11. DNA for the CDR3: TGTGCCAGTAGTATACGACAGGGGGTTAGTTCGGGTCAGCCCCAGCATTTT. Protein sequence: CASSIRQGVSSGQPQHF.